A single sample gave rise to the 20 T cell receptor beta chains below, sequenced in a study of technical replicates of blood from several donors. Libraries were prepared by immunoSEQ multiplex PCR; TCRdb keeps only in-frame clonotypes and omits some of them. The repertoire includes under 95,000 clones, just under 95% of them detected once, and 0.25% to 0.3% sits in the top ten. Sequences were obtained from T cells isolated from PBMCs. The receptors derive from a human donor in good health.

The CDR3 region has the DNA TGTGCCAGCAGCGCTCGGTTCGTGGGCAGGGGGCAGACGAACACTGAAGCTTTCTTT. Its protein product is CASSARFVGRGQTNTEAFF. The chain is built from TRBV7-9 and TRBJ1-1; 8 nucleotides agree with TRBD1. The V gene end was trimmed by 5 bases and the J gene end by 1 base; junction bases not matched to a gene: 18. The germline V gene has CDR1 SEHNR and CDR2 FQNEAQ (reference sequence). The CDR3 consists of 19 residues. Full variable domain (missing parts from reference TRBV7-9 and TRBJ1-1): DTGVSQNPRHKITKRGQNVTFRCDPISEHNRLYWYRQTLGQGPEFLTYFQNEAQLEKSRLLSDRFSAERPKGSFSTLEIQRTEQGDSAMYLCASSARFVGRGQTNTEAFFGQGTRLTVV.

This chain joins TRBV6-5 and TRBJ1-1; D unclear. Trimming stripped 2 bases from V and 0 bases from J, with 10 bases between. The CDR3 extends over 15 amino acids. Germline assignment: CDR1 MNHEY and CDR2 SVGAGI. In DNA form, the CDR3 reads TGTGCCAGCAGTTACGGACTGGGGATGAACACTGAAGCTTTCTTT. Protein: CASSYGLGMNTEAFF.

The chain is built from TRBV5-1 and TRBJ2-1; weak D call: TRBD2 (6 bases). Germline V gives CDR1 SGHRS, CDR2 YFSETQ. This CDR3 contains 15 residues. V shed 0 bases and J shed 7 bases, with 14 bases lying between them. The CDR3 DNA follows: TGCGCCAGCAGCTTGGACCCGACCCGGGAGAATGAGCAGTTCTTC. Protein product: CASSLDPTRENEQFF.

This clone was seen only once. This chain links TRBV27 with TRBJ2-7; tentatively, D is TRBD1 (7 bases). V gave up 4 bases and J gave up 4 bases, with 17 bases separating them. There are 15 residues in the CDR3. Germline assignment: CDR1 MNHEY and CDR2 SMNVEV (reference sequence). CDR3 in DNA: TGTGCCAGCAGTTCAAGGCGGGACAGCTTATACGAGCAGTACTTC. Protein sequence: CASSSRRDSLYEQYF.

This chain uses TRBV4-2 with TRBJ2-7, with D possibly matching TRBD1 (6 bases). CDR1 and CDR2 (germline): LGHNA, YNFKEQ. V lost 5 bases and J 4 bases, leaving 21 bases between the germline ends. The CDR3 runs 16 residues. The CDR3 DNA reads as TGTGCCAGCAGCACTACCGGGACGGAAACAGGGTACGAGCAGTACTTC. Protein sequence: CASSTTGTETGYEQYF.

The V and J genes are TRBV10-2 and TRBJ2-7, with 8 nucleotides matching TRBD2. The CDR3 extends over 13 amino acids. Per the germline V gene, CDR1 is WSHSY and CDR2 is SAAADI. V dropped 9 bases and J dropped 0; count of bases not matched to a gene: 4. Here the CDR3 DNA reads TGCGCCAGTAGCGGGGCCAGCTCCTACGAGCAGTACTTC. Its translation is CASSGASSYEQYF.

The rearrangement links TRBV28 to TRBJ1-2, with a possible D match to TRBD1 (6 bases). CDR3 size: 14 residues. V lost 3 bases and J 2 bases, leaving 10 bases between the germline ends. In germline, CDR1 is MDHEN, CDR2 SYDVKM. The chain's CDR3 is CASSLGGANYGYTF. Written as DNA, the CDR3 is TGTGCCAGCAGTTTGGGGGGGGCGAACTATGGCTACACCTTC.

In DNA, the CDR3 is TGTGCCAGCAGCTTGGGGTTCGGGTTCGGGAGGGGTGAGCAGTACTTC. Translated: CASSLGFGFGRGEQYF. The chain has TRBV5-6 and TRBJ2-7; 8 positions agree with TRBD2. This CDR3 is 16 amino acids long. Trimming cost V 0 bases and J 7 bases; bases outside gene matches: 12. Germline loops: CDR1 SGHDT, CDR2 YYEEEE.

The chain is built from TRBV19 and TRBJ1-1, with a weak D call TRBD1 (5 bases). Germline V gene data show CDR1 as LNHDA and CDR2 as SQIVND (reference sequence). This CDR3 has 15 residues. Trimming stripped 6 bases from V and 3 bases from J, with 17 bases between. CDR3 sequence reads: CASSLMVGGDTEAFF. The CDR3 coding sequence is TGTGCCAGTAGCCTCATGGTGGGAGGGGACACTGAAGCTTTCTTT.

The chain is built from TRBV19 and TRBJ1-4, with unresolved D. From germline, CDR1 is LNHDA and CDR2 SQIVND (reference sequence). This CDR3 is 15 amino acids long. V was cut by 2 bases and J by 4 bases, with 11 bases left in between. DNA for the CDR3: TGTGCCAGTAGTATACGGTGGGCAGATAATGAAAAACTGTTTTTT. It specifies CASSIRWADNEKLFF.

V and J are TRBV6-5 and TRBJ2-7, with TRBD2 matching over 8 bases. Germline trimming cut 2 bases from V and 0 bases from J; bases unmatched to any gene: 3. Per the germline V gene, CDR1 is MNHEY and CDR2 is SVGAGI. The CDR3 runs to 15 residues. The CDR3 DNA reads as TGTGCCAGCAGTTACGACCTAGCGGGCTCCTACGAGCAGTACTTC. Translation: CASSYDLAGSYEQYF.

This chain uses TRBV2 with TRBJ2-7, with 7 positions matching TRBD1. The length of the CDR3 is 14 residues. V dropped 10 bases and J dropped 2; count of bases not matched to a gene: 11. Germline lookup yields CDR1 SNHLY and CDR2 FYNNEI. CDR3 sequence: CAITHRDRAYEQYF. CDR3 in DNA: TGTGCCATCACGCACCGGGACAGAGCCTACGAGCAGTACTTC.

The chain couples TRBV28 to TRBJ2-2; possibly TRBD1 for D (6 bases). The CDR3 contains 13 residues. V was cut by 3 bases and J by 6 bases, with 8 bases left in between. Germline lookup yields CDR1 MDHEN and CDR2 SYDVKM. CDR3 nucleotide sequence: TGTGCCAGCAGTTTGGCAGGGGCCGGGGAGCTGTTTTTT. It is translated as CASSLAGAGELFF.

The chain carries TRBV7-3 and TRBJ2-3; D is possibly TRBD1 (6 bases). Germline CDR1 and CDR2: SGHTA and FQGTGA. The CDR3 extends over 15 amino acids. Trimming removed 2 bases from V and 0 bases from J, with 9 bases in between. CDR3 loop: CASSLHRASTDTQYF. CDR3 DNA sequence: TGTGCCAGCAGCTTACACAGGGCTAGCACAGATACGCAGTATTTT.

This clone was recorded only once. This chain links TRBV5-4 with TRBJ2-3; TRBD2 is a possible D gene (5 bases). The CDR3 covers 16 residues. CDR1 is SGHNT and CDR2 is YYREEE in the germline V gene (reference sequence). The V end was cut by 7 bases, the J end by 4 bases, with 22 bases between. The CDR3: CASSKKGLAEADTQYF. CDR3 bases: TGTGCCAGCTCTAAAAAAGGACTGGCGGAAGCAGATACGCAGTATTTT.

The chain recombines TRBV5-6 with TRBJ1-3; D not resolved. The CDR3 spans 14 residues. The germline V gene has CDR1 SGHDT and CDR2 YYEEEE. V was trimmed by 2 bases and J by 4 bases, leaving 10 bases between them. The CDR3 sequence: CASSFFDGGNTIYF. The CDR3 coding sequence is TGTGCCAGCAGCTTCTTTGATGGCGGAAACACCATATATTTT.

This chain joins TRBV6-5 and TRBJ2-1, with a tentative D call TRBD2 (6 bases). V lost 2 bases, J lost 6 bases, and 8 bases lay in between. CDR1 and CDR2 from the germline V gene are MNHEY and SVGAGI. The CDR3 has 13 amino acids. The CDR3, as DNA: TGTGCCAGCAGTTACACGGGGGTCAATGAGCAGTTCTTC. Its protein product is CASSYTGVNEQFF.

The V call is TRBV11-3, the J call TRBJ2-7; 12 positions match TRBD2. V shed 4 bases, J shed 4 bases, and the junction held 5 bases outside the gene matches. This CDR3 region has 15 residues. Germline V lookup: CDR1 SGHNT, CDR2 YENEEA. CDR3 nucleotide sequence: TGTGCCAGCAGCTCTACGACTAGCGGGAGATACGAGCAGTACTTC. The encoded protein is CASSSTTSGRYEQYF.

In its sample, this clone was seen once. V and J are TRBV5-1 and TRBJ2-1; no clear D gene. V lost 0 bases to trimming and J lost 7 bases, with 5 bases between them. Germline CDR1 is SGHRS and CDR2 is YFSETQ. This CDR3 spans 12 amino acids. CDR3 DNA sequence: TGCGCCAGCAGCTTGGCAGGTAATGAGCAGTTCTTC. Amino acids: CASSLAGNEQFF.

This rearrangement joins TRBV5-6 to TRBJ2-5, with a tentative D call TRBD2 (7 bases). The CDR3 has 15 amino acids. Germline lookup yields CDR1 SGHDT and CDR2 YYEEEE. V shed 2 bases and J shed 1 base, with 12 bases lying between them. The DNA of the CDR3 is TGTGCCAGCAGCTTTGTCGGGGGGCGCCAAGAGACCCAGTACTTC. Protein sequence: CASSFVGGRQETQYF.